A selection of T cell receptor beta chains follows, all from one sample in a study of T cells in Graves' hyperthyroidism and ophthalmopathy. TCRdb called the multiplex PCR reads again in MiXCR, with one record for every CDR3 protein. The repertoire holds approximately 300,000 distinct CDR3 sequences, with approximately 19% as singletons. Sequencing was performed on blood. The receptors shown here come from a man in his forties or fifties with Graves' ophthalmopathy. Both conserved end residues are part of each CDR3. The order of the fields is J gene, V gene, D gene, clone size, CDR3 protein, CDR3 DNA. A D gene is named only where the DNA matches it firmly. Size values are once, few and many counts, or a class for expanded clones, and some rows have none.

>TRBJ2-2|TRBV19|.|.
CASSTQGSGELFF
TGTGCCAGTAGTACACAGGGTTCCGGGGAGCTGTTTTTT
>TRBJ2-7|TRBV20-1|.|many
CSAGQGRVYEQYF
TGCAGTGCTGGGCAGGGAAGGGTCTACGAGCAGTACTTC
>TRBJ2-5|TRBV15|.|few
CATSRGAEQETQYF
TGTGCCACCAGCAGAGGGGCAGAACAAGAGACCCAGTACTTC
>TRBJ2-2|TRBV30|.|many
CAWRGGLNTGELFF
TGTGCCTGGAGGGGGGGATTAAACACCGGGGAGCTGTTTTTT
>TRBJ2-5|TRBV7-9|TRBD2|many
CASSLLPAGMETQYF
TGTGCCAGCAGCTTATTACCAGCGGGAATGGAGACCCAGTACTTC
>TRBJ1-1|TRBV6-1|.|few
CASTRTVNTEAFF
TGTGCCAGCACCCGGACAGTGAACACTGAAGCTTTCTTT
>TRBJ2-3|TRBV11-2|TRBD2|few
CASSLLAGTDTQYF
TGTGCCAGCAGCTTACTAGCGGGGACAGATACGCAGTATTTT
>TRBJ2-3|TRBV7-9|.|few
CASSLVGGTDTQYF
TGTGCCAGCAGCTTAGTTGGAGGCACAGATACGCAGTATTTT
>TRBJ2-5|TRBV27|TRBD2|few
CASRKAGGGQETQYF
TGTGCCAGCAGAAAAGCGGGGGGGGGGCAAGAGACCCAGTACTTC
>TRBJ2-1|TRBV5-4|TRBD2|few
CASSPGLAGAHYNEQFF
TGTGCCAGCAGCCCTGGACTAGCGGGCGCTCATTACAATGAGCAGTTCTTC
>TRBJ1-4|TRBV20-1|TRBD1|.
CNARDQPGGGEKLFF
TGCAATGCTAGAGATCAACCAGGGGGTGGTGAAAAACTGTTTTTT
>TRBJ2-2|TRBV7-9|TRBD1|.
CASRKGAHTGELFF
TGTGCCAGCAGGAAGGGGGCGCACACCGGGGAGCTGTTTTTT
>TRBJ1-1|TRBV9|.|many
CASSVQDGMEAFF
TGTGCCAGCAGCGTACAGGACGGGATGGAAGCTTTCTTT
>TRBJ2-5|TRBV5-6|.|many
CASSLGDLETQYF
TGTGCCAGCAGCTTGGGAGACCTCGAGACCCAGTACTTC
>TRBJ2-5|TRBV27|.|.
CASSLGSRRETQYF
TGTGCCAGCTCCCTGGGGTCCAGGAGAGAGACCCAGTACTTC
>TRBJ2-1|TRBV28|.|many
CASNFSREQFF
TGTGCCAGCAATTTCTCTAGGGAGCAGTTCTTC
>TRBJ1-1|TRBV7-9|.|few
CASSYVGREAFF
TGTGCCAGCAGCTACGTCGGACGAGAAGCTTTCTTT
>TRBJ2-1|TRBV6-1|.|few
CASSPPGTSSSYNEQFF
TGTGCCAGCAGTCCTCCCGGGACTTCCAGCTCCTACAATGAGCAGTTCTTC
>TRBJ2-3|TRBV4-1|.|.
CASSQDTVITDTQYF
TGCGCCAGCAGCCAAGATACAGTGATTACAGATACGCAGTATTTT
>TRBJ2-5|TRBV10-2|.|many
CASRQPAQETQYF
TGCGCCAGCAGACAGCCTGCTCAAGAGACCCAGTACTTC
>TRBJ1-6|TRBV7-9|TRBD1|few
CASSAPGQGADSPLHF
TGTGCCAGCAGCGCACCGGGACAGGGGGCCGATTCACCCCTCCACTTT
>TRBJ2-7|TRBV6-2/TRBV6-3|TRBD2|.
CASTPGTSGSYEQYF
TGTGCCAGCACCCCCGGGACTAGCGGCTCCTACGAGCAGTACTTC
>TRBJ2-3|TRBV2|.|many
CASSEARSAIPRDTQYF
TGTGCCAGCAGTGAAGCGCGGTCGGCTATCCCCAGAGATACGCAGTATTTT
>TRBJ1-5|TRBV28|.|many
CASIRGSQPQHF
TGTGCCAGCATAAGGGGAAGTCAGCCCCAGCATTTT
>TRBJ1-2|TRBV6-1|TRBD1|.
CASSPGTGALNYGYTF
TGTGCCAGCAGCCCCGGGACAGGGGCTTTGAACTATGGCTACACCTTC